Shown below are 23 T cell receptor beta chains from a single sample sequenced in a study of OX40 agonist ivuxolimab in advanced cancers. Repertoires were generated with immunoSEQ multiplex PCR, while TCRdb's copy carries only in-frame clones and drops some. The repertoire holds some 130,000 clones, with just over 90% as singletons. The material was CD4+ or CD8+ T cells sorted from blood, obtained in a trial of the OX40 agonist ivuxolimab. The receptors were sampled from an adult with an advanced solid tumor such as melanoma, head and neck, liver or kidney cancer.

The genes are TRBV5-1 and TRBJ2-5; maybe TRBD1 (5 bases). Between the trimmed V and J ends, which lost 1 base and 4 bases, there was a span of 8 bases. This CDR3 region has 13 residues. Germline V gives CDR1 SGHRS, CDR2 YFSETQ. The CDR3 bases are TGCGCCAGCAGCTTGTTGCAGGGAGAGACCCAGTACTTC. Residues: CASSLLQGETQYF. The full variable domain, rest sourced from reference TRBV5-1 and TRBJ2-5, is KAGVTQTPRYLIKTRGQQVTLSCSPISGHRSVSWYQQTPGQGLQFLFEYFSETQRNKGNFPGRFSGRQFSNSRSEMNVSTLELGDSALYLCASSLLQGETQYFGPGTRLLVL.

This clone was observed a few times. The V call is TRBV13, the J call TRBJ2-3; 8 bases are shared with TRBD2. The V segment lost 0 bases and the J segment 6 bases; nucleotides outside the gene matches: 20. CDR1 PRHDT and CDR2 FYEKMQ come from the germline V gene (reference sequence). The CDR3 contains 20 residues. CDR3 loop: CASSLGPGRAVNLIPDTQYF. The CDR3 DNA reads TGTGCCAGCAGCTTAGGCCCCGGGAGGGCTGTCAATTTAATTCCGGATACGCAGTATTTT.

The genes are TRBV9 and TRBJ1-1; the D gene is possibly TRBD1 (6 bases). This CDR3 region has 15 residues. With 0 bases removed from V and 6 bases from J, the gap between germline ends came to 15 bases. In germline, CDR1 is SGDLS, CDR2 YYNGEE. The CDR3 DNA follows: TGTGCCAGCAGCGTAGGAGGGGGAAACAGGGCTGAAGCTTTCTTT. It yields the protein CASSVGGGNRAEAFF.

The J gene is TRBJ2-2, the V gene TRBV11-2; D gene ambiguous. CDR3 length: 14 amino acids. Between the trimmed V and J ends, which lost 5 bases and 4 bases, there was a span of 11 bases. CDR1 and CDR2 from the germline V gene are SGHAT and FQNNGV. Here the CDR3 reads CASSPGLTTGELFF. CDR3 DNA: TGTGCCAGCAGCCCCGGATTAACCACCGGGGAGCTGTTTTTT.

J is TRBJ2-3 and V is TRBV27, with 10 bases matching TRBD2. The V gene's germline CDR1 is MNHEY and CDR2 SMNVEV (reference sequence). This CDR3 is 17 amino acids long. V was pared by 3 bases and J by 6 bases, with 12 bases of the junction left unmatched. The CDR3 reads CASSFSMSGGGRDTQYF. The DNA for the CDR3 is TGTGCCAGCAGTTTCTCGATGAGCGGGGGGGGTCGGGATACGCAGTATTTT.

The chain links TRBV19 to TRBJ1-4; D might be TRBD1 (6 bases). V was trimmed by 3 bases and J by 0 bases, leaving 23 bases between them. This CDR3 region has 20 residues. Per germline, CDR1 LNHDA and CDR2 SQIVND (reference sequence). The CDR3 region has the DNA TGTGCCAGTAGTATTCCCCGACCGGGACACCACCTTGCAACTAATGAAAAACTGTTTTTT. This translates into CASSIPRPGHHLATNEKLFF.

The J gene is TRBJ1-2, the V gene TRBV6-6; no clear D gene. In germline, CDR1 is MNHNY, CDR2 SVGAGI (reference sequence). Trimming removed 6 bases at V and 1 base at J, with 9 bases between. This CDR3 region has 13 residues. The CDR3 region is CASRDDGNYGYTF. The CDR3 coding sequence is TGTGCCAGCAGGGACGACGGTAACTATGGCTACACCTTC.

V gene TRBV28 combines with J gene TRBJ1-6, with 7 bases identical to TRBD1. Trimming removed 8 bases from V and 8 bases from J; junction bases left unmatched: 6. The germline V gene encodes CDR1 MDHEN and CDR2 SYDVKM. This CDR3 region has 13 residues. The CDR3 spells CASLRGFDSPLHF. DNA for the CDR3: TGTGCCAGCCTCAGGGGGTTTGATTCACCCCTCCACTTT.

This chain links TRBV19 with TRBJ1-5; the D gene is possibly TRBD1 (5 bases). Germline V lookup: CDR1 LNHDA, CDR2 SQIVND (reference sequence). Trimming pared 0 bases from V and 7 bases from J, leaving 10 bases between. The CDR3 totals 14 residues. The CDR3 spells CASSIEGGLQPQHF. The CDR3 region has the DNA TGTGCCAGTAGTATAGAGGGGGGATTGCAGCCCCAGCATTTT.

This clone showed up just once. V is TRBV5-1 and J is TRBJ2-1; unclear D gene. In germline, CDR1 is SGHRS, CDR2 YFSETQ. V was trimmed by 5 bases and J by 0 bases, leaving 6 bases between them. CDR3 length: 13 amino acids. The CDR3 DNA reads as TGCGCCAGCAGGAGGCCCTCCTACAATGAGCAGTTCTTC. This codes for CASRRPSYNEQFF. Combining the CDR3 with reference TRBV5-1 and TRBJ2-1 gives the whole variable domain KAGVTQTPRYLIKTRGQQVTLSCSPISGHRSVSWYQQTPGQGLQFLFEYFSETQRNKGNFPGRFSGRQFSNSRSEMNVSTLELGDSALYLCASRRPSYNEQFFGPGTRLTVL.

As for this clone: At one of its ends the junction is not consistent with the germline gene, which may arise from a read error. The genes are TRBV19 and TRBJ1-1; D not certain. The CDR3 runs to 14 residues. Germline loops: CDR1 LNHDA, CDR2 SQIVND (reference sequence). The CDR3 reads CASSFPGLNTAAFF. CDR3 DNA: TGTGCCAGTAGTTTCCCGGGCCTGAACACTGCAGCTTTCTTT.

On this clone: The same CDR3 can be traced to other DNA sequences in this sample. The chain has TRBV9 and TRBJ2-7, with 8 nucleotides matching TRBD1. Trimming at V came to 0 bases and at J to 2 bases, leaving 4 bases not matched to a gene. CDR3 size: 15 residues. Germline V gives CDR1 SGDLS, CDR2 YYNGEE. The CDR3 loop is CASSVDGTGTYEQYF. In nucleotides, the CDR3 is TGTGCCAGCAGCGTAGATGGGACAGGAACCTACGAGCAGTACTTC.

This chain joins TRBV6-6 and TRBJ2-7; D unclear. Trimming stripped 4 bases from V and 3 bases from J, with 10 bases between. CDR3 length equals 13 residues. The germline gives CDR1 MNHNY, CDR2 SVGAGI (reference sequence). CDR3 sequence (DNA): TGTGCCAGCAGTTTTATCGACGGCTACGAGCAGTACTTC. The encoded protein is CASSFIDGYEQYF.

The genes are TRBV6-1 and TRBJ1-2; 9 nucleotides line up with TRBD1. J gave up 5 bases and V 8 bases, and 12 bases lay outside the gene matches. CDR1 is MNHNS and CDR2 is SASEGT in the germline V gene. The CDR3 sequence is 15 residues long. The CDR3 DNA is TGTGCCAGCTGCCCGGGACAGGGCCAACCTTATGGCTACACCTTC. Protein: CASCPGQGQPYGYTF.

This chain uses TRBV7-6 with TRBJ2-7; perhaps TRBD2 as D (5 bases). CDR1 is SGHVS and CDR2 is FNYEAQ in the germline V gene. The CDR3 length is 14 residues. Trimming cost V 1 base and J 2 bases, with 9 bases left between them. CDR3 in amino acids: CASSLGGAAYEQYF. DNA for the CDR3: TGTGCCAGCAGCTTAGGGGGAGCCGCCTACGAGCAGTACTTC.

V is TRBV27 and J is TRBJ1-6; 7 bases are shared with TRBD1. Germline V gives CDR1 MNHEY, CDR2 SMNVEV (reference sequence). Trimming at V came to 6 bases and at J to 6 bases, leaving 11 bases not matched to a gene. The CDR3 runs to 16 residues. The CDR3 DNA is TGTGCCAGCAGGATAATTCTGACAGGGCGTAATTCACCCCTCCACTTT. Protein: CASRIILTGRNSPLHF.

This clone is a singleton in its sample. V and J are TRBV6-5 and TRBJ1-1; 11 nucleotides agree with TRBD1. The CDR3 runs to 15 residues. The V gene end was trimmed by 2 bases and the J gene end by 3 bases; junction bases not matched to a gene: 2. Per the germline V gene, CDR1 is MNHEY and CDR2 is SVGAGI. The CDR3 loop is CASSYGQGADTEAFF. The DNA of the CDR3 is TGTGCCAGCAGTTACGGACAGGGGGCGGACACTGAAGCTTTCTTT.

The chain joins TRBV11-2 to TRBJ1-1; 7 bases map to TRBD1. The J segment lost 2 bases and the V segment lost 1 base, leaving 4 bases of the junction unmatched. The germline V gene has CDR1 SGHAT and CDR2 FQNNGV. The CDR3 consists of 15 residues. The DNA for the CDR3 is TGTGCCAGCAGCTTAGTGAGGGGGCGAAACACTGAAGCTTTCTTT. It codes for CASSLVRGRNTEAFF.

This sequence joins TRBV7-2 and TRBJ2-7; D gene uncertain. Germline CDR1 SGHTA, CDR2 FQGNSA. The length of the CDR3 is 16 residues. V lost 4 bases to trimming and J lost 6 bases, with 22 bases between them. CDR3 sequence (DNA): TGTGCCAGCAGCTCCACGCCACCCCATATTCCTTCCGAGCAGTACTTC. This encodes CASSSTPPHIPSEQYF.

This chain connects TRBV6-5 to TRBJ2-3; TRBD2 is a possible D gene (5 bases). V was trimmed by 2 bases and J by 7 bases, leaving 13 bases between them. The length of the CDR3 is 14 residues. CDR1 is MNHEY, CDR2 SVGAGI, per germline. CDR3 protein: CASSYASGKHTQYF. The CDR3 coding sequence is TGTGCCAGCAGTTACGCTTCCGGGAAACATACGCAGTATTTT.

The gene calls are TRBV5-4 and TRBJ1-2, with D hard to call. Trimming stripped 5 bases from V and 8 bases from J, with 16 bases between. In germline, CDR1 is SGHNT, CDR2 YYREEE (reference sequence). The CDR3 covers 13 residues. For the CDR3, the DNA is TGTGCCAGCAGTTCCGTAAGGGTTCCCGGCTACACCTTC. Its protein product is CASSSVRVPGYTF.

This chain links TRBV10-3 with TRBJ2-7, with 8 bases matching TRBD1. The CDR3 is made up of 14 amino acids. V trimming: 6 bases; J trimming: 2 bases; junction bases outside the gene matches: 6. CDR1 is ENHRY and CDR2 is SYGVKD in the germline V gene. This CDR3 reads CAIRMGQATYEQYF. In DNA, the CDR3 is TGTGCCATCAGGATGGGACAGGCGACCTACGAGCAGTACTTC.

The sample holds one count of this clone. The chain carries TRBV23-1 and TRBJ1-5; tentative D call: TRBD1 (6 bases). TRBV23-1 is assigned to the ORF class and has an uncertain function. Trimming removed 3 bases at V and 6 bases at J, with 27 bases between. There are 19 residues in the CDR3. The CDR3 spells CASSHPGGARGVNGQPQHF. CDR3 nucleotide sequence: TGCGCCAGCAGTCACCCGGGGGGGGCTAGAGGGGTAAATGGTCAGCCCCAGCATTTT.